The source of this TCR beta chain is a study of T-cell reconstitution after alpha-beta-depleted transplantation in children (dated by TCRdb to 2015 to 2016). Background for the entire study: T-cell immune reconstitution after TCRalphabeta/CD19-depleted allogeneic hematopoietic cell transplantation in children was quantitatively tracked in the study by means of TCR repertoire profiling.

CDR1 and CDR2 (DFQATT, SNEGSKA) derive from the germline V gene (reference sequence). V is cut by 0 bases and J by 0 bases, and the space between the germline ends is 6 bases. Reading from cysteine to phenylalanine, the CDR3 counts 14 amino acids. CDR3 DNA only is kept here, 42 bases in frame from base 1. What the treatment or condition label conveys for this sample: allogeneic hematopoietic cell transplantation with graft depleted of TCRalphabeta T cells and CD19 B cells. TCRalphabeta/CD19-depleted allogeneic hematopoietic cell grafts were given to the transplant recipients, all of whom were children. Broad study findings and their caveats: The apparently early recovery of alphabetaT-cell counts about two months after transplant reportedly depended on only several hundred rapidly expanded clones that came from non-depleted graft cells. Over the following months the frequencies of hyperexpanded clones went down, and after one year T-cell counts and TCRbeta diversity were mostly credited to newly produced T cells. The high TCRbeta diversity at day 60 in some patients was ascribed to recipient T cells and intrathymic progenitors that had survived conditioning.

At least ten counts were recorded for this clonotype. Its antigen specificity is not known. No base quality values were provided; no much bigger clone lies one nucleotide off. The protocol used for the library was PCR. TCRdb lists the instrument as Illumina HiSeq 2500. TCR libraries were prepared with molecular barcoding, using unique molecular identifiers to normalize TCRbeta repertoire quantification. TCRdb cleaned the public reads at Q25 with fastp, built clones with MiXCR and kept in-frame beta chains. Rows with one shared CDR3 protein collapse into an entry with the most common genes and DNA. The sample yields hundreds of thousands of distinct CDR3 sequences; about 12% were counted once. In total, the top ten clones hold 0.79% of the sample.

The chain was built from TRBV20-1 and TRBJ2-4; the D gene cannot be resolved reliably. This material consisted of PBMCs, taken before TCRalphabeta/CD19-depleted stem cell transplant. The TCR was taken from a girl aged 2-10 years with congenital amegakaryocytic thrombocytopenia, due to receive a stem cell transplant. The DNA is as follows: TGCAGTGCTAGAGAGCGCCTAGCCAAAAACATTCAGTACTTC. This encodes CSARERLAKNIQYF.